Reported below is one T cell receptor (beta chain). There is no known antigen for this receptor. A junction end diverges from the germline sequence, so it may reflect a read error. These data originate in a study of blood T cell repertoires in COVID-19 (dated by TCRdb to the early 2020s). In terms of the full investigation: Samples from collaborators originated in the United States, Italy and Spain and spanned both the acute and convalescent phases of COVID-19. Sample metadata almost always included a de-identified subject ID, COVID-19 status, age in years and sex. The prospective study material was composed of cDNA or gDNA derived from T cells, B-cell-depleted T cells, or PBMCs. Where available, HLA class I and class II types were obtained from metadata supplied by the sample provider rather than from assay-based typing. Deeply sampled blood TCRbeta repertoires from subjects exposed to, actively infected with, or recovered from COVID-19 were included in the dataset. The repertoires were made available in a free public database intended to serve as a resource for research on the immune response to SARS-CoV-2. The samples were drawn from the first 160 participants of the ongoing ImmuneRACE study and from 950 to 1,500 subjects provided by 6 global collaborators. Results the study describes overall, beyond this receptor: The quantity of clinical and demographic metadata differed by source and by participant and was supplied without curation.

TCRbeta CDR3 regions were amplified from genomic DNA by means of the immunoSEQ Assay, a bias-controlled multiplex PCR. The published analysis was carried out like this. The number of nucleated cells in each sample was estimated by amplification of reference gene primers within the assay. To quantify the absolute abundance of each unique TCRbeta CDR3 rearrangement, sequence reads were collapsed and filtered. For each sample, productive Simpson clonality was calculated as the square root of Simpson's diversity index over productive rearrangements. Not all clones reach the TCRdb copy of this immuneACCESS table, which keeps in-frame sequences only. Checked studies attribute under half of the gap to unresolved V genes and leave the rest unexplained. V, J and clone size derive from that table, while D and trimming were established from the DNA sequence. For this sample there are about 99,000 clones; roughly 84% appear just once. Under 30% of the sample is taken by the ten largest.

CDR1 and CDR2 are read off the germline V gene (reference sequence) as SSHAT and FNYEAQ. Measured from the cysteine to the phenylalanine, the CDR3 is 15 residues long. Left in the record is the CDR3 DNA by itself, 45 bases read in frame from the first base. The collaborating institutions used their own protocols to collect whole blood in K2EDTA tubes. For TCRbeta analysis, collaborators shipped samples in one of three forms: frozen whole blood, isolated PBMCs, or DNA extracted from either of those sample types. This TCR derives from a man between 60 and 70 years old with acute or convalescent COVID-19. Sequenced: peripheral blood. The sequence joins TRBV7-7 to TRBJ2-1; the D gene is perhaps TRBD1, on 5 matching bases. The CDR3 reads CASSPSGARQLRQFF. The nucleotide sequence reads TGTGCTAGCAGCCCCAGTGGGGCAAGGCAATTAAGGCAGTTCTTC. Extended through the reference TRBV7-7 and TRBJ2-1 proteins, this CDR3 yields the full variable domain: GAGVSQSPRYKVTKRGQDVTLRCDPISSHATLYWYQQALGQGPEFLTYFNYEAQPDKSGLPSDRFSAERPEGSISTLTIQRTEQRDSAMYRCASSPSGARQLRQFFGPGTRLTVL.